This TCR beta chain comes out of a study of response to subunit inactivated influenza vaccine. Study-level findings and limits: Authors suggested that a seasonal influenza vaccination recruits few new T cells each time.

This clonotype occurred a few times. The antigen is undetermined. CDR3 size: 14 residues. The germline V gene encodes CDR1 LNHNV and CDR2 YYDKDF (reference sequence). The junction had 5 bases not matched to a gene; V was cut back by 4 bases and J by 4 bases. Using its own MiXCR run on the RT-PCR reads, TCRdb lists one record per CDR3 protein. This sample has 800,000 or so distinct CDR3 sequences, with approximately 21% found just once. Material: PBMCs from blood, obtained less than 6 days after vaccination. This chain joins TRBV15 and TRBJ2-5; TRBD2 aligns across 8 bases. The source of this sequence is a man aged 45 to 65 who received an inactivated influenza vaccine. The DNA for the CDR3 is TGTGCCACCAGCAATGCGGGGGGCGGAGAGACCCAGTACTTC. Translation gives CATSNAGGGETQYF.